This is a list of T cell receptor beta chains from one sample in a study of siplizumab effects on memory and regulatory T cells. Clones were read by immunoSEQ multiplex PCR, and TCRdb kept only the in-frame ones, dropping some. This sample has roughly 100,000 clones, with about 93% found just once. The material sequenced was non-Treg CD4+ T cells sorted from blood. The receptors shown here come from a human donor in good health. CDR3s include the opening cysteine and the closing phenylalanine or tryptophan. D genes are given only for firm matches. Some rows mark clone size as missing; the rest say once, few, many or name a class of expanded clone.

D gene | J gene | clone size | V gene | CDR3 protein | CDR3 DNA
NA | TRBJ1-2 | NA | TRBV28 | CASSLFRQGATRGYTF | TGTGCCAGCAGTTTATTCCGTCAGGGAGCGACTCGTGGCTACACCTTC
TRBD2 | TRBJ2-3 | NA | TRBV2 | CASSEARLAGTDTQYF | TGTGCCAGCAGTGAAGCGAGACTAGCGGGCACAGATACGCAGTATTTT
TRBD2 | TRBJ2-7 | NA | TRBV5-4 | CASSHGTSGSYEQYF | TGTGCCAGCAGCCACGGGACTAGCGGTTCCTACGAGCAGTACTTC
NA | TRBJ2-2 | NA | TRBV19 | CASSIVRVLGSGELFF | TGTGCCAGTAGTATTGTGAGGGTATTAGGGAGTGGGGAGCTGTTTTTT
NA | TRBJ2-1 | NA | TRBV2 | CASSDLQVWEQFF | TGTGCCAGCAGTGACTTACAGGTATGGGAGCAGTTCTTC
NA | TRBJ1-6 | NA | TRBV6-5 | CASGRSYNSPLHF | TGTGCCAGCGGGCGATCCTATAATTCACCCCTCCACTTT
NA | TRBJ2-6 | NA | TRBV30 | CAWRGPGRGSVSGANVLTF | TGTGCCTGGAGGGGGCCGGGCCGGGGATCGGTATCTGGGGCCAACGTCCTGACTTTC
TRBD1 | TRBJ1-3 | NA | TRBV7-9 | CASSDPRGISGNTIYF | TGTGCCAGCAGCGACCCCAGGGGGATCTCTGGAAACACCATATATTTT
NA | TRBJ1-2 | NA | TRBV30 | CAWRPGTYGYTF | TGTGCCTGGAGACCCGGGACCTATGGCTACACCTTC
TRBD2 | TRBJ2-1 | NA | TRBV5-4 | CASSLTGTSGSGNEQFF | TGTGCCAGCAGCTTGACCGGGACTAGCGGGAGTGGGAATGAGCAGTTCTTC
NA | TRBJ2-2 | once | TRBV19 | CASNNRENTGELFF | TGTGCCAGCAATAACAGGGAGAACACCGGGGAGCTGTTTTTT
NA | TRBJ2-7 | NA | TRBV5-4 | CASSSFKSSYEQYF | TGTGCCAGCAGCTCATTCAAGAGCTCCTACGAGCAGTACTTC
TRBD1 | TRBJ1-5 | NA | TRBV5-6 | CASSRTGPPNQPQHF | TGTGCCAGCAGCCGGACAGGCCCCCCAAATCAGCCCCAGCATTTT
NA | TRBJ1-2 | NA | TRBV2 | CASSEQGKDYGYTF | TGTGCCAGCAGTGAACAGGGAAAGGACTATGGCTACACCTTC
TRBD2 | TRBJ2-1 | NA | TRBV4-1 | CASSQEFRGTSLSSYNEQFF | TGCGCCAGCAGCCAAGAGTTCAGGGGGACTAGCCTCAGCTCCTACAATGAGCAGTTCTTC
NA | TRBJ1-2 | NA | TRBV4-1 | CASSQPDTGGYTF | TGCGCCAGCAGCCAACCGGACACGGGCGGCTACACCTTC
NA | TRBJ1-4 | NA | TRBV10-2 | CASSESSSTGNEKLFF | TGCGCCAGCAGTGAGTCGAGTTCAACGGGGAATGAAAAACTGTTTTTT
NA | TRBJ1-2 | NA | TRBV7-9 | CASSRTEVNYGYTF | TGTGCCAGCAGCAGGACAGAAGTTAACTATGGCTACACCTTC
NA | TRBJ2-1 | NA | TRBV5-4 | CASSPDGQNVEQFF | TGTGCCAGCAGCCCCGACGGGCAAAACGTAGAGCAGTTCTTC
NA | TRBJ2-3 | NA | TRBV9 | CASSVGRTDTQYF | TGTGCCAGCAGCGTAGGACGCACAGATACGCAGTATTTT
NA | TRBJ2-2 | NA | TRBV5-4 | CASSSVPGELFF | TGTGCCAGCAGCTCGGTCCCCGGGGAGCTGTTTTTT
NA | TRBJ2-6 | NA | TRBV28 | CATLVVRSSGANVLTF | TGTGCCACCTTAGTGGTCCGAAGCTCTGGGGCCAACGTCCTGACTTTC
NA | TRBJ2-1 | NA | TRBV6-1 | CASGGPMAEQFF | TGTGCCAGCGGGGGACCGATGGCTGAGCAGTTCTTC
TRBD2 | TRBJ2-1 | NA | TRBV27 | CASSNSGTSWYNEQFF | TGTGCCAGCAGCAACTCCGGGACTAGCTGGTACAATGAGCAGTTCTTC
NA | TRBJ2-7 | NA | TRBV2 | CASSDSEAYEQYF | TGTGCCAGCAGTGATAGTGAAGCCTACGAGCAGTACTTC
NA | TRBJ1-2 | NA | TRBV9 | CASSVTQGPNYGYTF | TGTGCCAGCAGCGTAACTCAGGGTCCCAACTATGGCTACACCTTC
NA | TRBJ2-3 | NA | TRBV7-6 | CASSYLRGDTQYF | TGTGCCAGCAGCTACCTTCGGGGGGATACGCAGTATTTT
NA | TRBJ2-2 | once | TRBV25-1 | CASSDNYKNTGELFF | TGTGCCAGCAGTGATAATTACAAAAACACCGGGGAGCTGTTTTTT
NA | TRBJ2-2 | NA | TRBV15 | CATSRDQQINTGELFF | TGTGCCACCAGCAGAGATCAACAGATTAACACCGGGGAGCTGTTTTTT
TRBD2 | TRBJ2-1 | NA | TRBV11-3 | CASSLSGTFNEQFF | TGTGCCAGCAGCTTAAGCGGGACCTTCAATGAGCAGTTCTTC
TRBD1 | TRBJ2-7 | NA | TRBV25-1 | CASSDKQGGSYEQYF | TGTGCCAGCAGTGACAAACAGGGGGGATCCTACGAGCAGTACTTC
NA | TRBJ1-4 | NA | TRBV10-3 | CATGEGIATNEKLFF | TGTGCCACCGGGGAGGGGATTGCAACTAATGAAAAACTGTTTTTT
NA | TRBJ1-5 | NA | TRBV5-4 | CASSSGGALSQPQHF | TGTGCCAGCAGCTCCGGGGGGGCGCTTTCTCAGCCCCAGCATTTT
NA | TRBJ1-2 | NA | TRBV10-1 | CASSDGRPYGYTF | TGCGCCAGCAGTGATGGACGGCCCTATGGCTACACCTTC
NA | TRBJ1-2 | NA | TRBV5-5 | CASSRVRAHGYTF | TGTGCCAGCAGCCGCGTCAGGGCCCATGGCTACACCTTC
NA | TRBJ1-2 | few | TRBV28 | CASSPRGGLSNYGYTF | TGTGCCAGCAGCCCCAGAGGGGGGCTTTCTAACTATGGCTACACCTTC
NA | TRBJ2-7 | NA | TRBV30 | CAWSVLVYEQYF | TGTGCCTGGAGTGTCCTGGTCTACGAGCAGTACTTC
TRBD1 | TRBJ2-4 | NA | TRBV9 | CVSSVSGTGRAKNIQYF | TGTGTCAGCAGCGTAAGCGGGACAGGGAGGGCCAAAAACATTCAGTACTTC
TRBD1 | TRBJ2-5 | NA | TRBV11-3 | CASSPTGTETQYF | TGTGCCAGCAGCCCGACAGGGACGGAGACCCAGTACTTC
TRBD2 | TRBJ2-1 | NA | TRBV19 | CASSIDGAGGNNEQFF | TGTGCCAGTAGTATAGATGGAGCGGGAGGCAACAATGAGCAGTTCTTC
NA | TRBJ1-4 | NA | TRBV4-1 | CASSRITTNEKLFF | TGCGCCAGCAGTCGCATCACAACTAATGAAAAACTGTTTTTT
TRBD2 | TRBJ2-1 | NA | TRBV6-4 | CASRTAGAGEQFF | TGTGCCAGCAGGACAGCGGGAGCCGGTGAGCAGTTCTTC
TRBD2 | TRBJ2-3 | NA | TRBV29-1 | CSVPTPGLATDTQYF | TGCAGCGTACCCACCCCGGGACTAGCCACAGATACGCAGTATTTT
TRBD1 | TRBJ1-1 | NA | TRBV28 | CASSSAGTGGKKAFF | TGTGCCAGCAGTTCAGCCGGGACAGGGGGAAAAAAGGCTTTCTTT
TRBD2 | TRBJ2-5 | NA | TRBV4-2 | CASSPLMAGGGETQYF | TGTGCCAGCAGCCCCTTGATGGCGGGAGGAGGGGAGACCCAGTACTTC
NA | TRBJ1-1 | NA | TRBV5-1 | CASSFTRELNTEAFF | TGCGCCAGCAGCTTTACACGAGAGTTGAACACTGAAGCTTTCTTT
NA | TRBJ2-5 | NA | TRBV15 | CATSERTIQETQYF | TGTGCCACCAGCGAACGGACAATCCAAGAGACCCAGTACTTC
NA | TRBJ1-3 | NA | TRBV30 | CAWSVVGNTIYF | TGTGCCTGGAGTGTTGTTGGAAACACCATATATTTT
NA | TRBJ2-7 | once | TRBV18 | CASSPEGYEQYF | TGTGCCAGCTCACCGGAGGGCTACGAGCAGTACTTC
TRBD2 | TRBJ2-1 | NA | TRBV25-1 | CASSTTLAGGYNEQFF | TGTGCCAGCAGCACTACCCTAGCGGGAGGGTACAATGAGCAGTTCTTC
NA | TRBJ2-1 | NA | TRBV20-1 | CSASNYNEQFF | TGCAGTGCTAGTAACTACAATGAGCAGTTCTTC
NA | TRBJ2-5 | NA | TRBV19 | CASSPRGRRETQYF | TGTGCCAGTAGTCCTCGGGGGAGAAGGGAGACCCAGTACTTC
NA | TRBJ2-7 | NA | TRBV5-1 | CASSLVGLEQYF | TGCGCCAGCAGCTTGGTGGGGCTCGAGCAGTACTTC
NA | TRBJ1-1 | NA | TRBV20-1 | CSVLGSQAFF | TGCAGTGTTTTGGGGAGCCAAGCTTTCTTT
NA | TRBJ2-1 | NA | TRBV6-1 | CASRESSGANEQFF | TGTGCCAGCAGGGAAAGTAGCGGCGCCAATGAGCAGTTCTTC
NA | TRBJ1-5 | NA | TRBV5-1 | CASSLDRAAGQPQHF | TGCGCCAGCAGCTTGGACAGGGCTGCGGGTCAGCCCCAGCATTTT
NA | TRBJ1-2 | NA | TRBV19 | CASSTTRTAYGYTF | TGTGCCAGTAGTACAACTAGGACAGCCTATGGCTACACCTTC
NA | TRBJ2-7 | NA | TRBV11-3 | CASSVPGQSVPYEQYF | TGTGCCAGCAGCGTTCCGGGACAATCTGTTCCCTACGAGCAGTACTTC
NA | TRBJ1-2 | NA | TRBV9 | CASSVDDRYYGYTF | TGTGCCAGCAGCGTAGACGACAGATACTATGGCTACACCTTC
NA | TRBJ1-4 | once | TRBV9 | CASSVAPTDLGEKLFF | TGTGCCAGCAGCGTAGCTCCGACGGATTTAGGGGAAAAACTGTTTTTT